The rows below give T cell receptor beta chains drawn from one sample of a study of PD-1 blockade in classical Hodgkin lymphoma. Data came from immunoSEQ multiplex PCR; TCRdb stores just in-frame clones and leaves some out. Here the sample spans fewer than 70,000 clones, 88% being singletons. The starting material was peripheral blood mononuclear cells (PBMCs), obtained before the second cycle of nivolumab. The receptors shown here come from a human donor with classical Hodgkin lymphoma. CDR3s include the opening cysteine and the closing phenylalanine or tryptophan. The order of the fields is J gene, D gene, clone size, V gene, CDR3 protein, CDR3 DNA. A D gene is named only where the DNA matches it firmly. The size entry is marked missing in some rows and otherwise reads once, few, many or a size class.

TRBJ2-7	-	once	TRBV5-1	CASSPSWASSYEQYF	TGCGCCAGCAGCCCGAGCTGGGCCTCCTCCTACGAGCAGTACTTC
TRBJ1-1	-	-	TRBV19	CASSTPQGLNTEAFF	TGTGCCAGTAGTACTCCACAGGGTCTGAACACTGAAGCTTTCTTT
TRBJ2-7	-	once	TRBV21-1	CASSTKVVRTPYPYEQYF	TGTGCCAGCAGCACCAAAGTGGTTCGGACACCTTATCCCTACGAGCAGTACTTC
TRBJ2-3	-	-	TRBV5-1	CASSSQGGGTDTQYF	TGCGCCAGCAGCTCCCAGGGGGGGGGCACAGATACGCAGTATTTT
TRBJ2-3	TRBD2	once	TRBV5-1	CASSPPTGTSGDTQYF	TGCGCCAGCAGCCCCCCCACCGGGACTAGCGGAGATACGCAGTATTTT
TRBJ2-2	-	once	TRBV6-6	CASSHKSWLPGELFF	TGTGCCAGCAGTCATAAGTCGTGGTTACCCGGGGAGCTGTTTTTT
TRBJ2-2	-	-	TRBV6-1	CASWEPANTGELFF	TGTGCCAGCTGGGAGCCCGCGAACACCGGGGAGCTGTTTTTT
TRBJ2-1	-	-	TRBV6-1	CASSADHFGEQFF	TGTGCCAGCAGTGCTGACCATTTTGGTGAGCAGTTCTTC
TRBJ2-2	-	-	TRBV12-5	CASGLEVGELFF	TGTGCTAGTGGTTTGGAGGTCGGGGAGCTGTTTTTT
TRBJ1-2	TRBD1	-	TRBV27	CASSSSAGTAHGYTF	TGTGCCAGCAGTTCCAGCGCCGGGACAGCCCATGGCTACACCTTC
TRBJ2-5	TRBD2	-	TRBV30	CAYTRVAGIGETQYF	TGTGCCTATACGCGAGTAGCGGGGATAGGAGAGACCCAGTACTTC
TRBJ2-5	-	once	TRBV5-1	CASSSEDRTKTQYF	TGCGCCAGCAGCTCAGAAGACAGAACGAAGACCCAGTACTTC
TRBJ2-1	TRBD1	-	TRBV5-1	CASSAGQGVFNEQFF	TGCGCCAGCAGCGCGGGACAGGGGGTCTTCAATGAGCAGTTCTTC
TRBJ2-5	-	-	TRBV6-1	CASSEPGRTRYQETQYF	TGTGCCAGCAGTGAACCCGGCCGGACACGCTACCAAGAGACCCAGTACTTC
TRBJ1-5	-	-	TRBV2	CASSDSALRNQPQHF	TGTGCCAGCAGTGATTCGGCCCTACGAAATCAGCCCCAGCATTTT
TRBJ1-1	-	-	TRBV7-8	CASSLVAGNTEAFF	TGTGCCAGCAGCTTAGTAGCGGGGAACACTGAAGCTTTCTTT
TRBJ1-2	-	-	TRBV6-1	CAVSGTGTYGYTF	TGTGCCGTTTCCGGGACTGGTACTTATGGCTACACCTTC
TRBJ1-4	-	-	TRBV6-5	CASSRGEKLFF	TGTGCCAGCAGCCGAGGTGAAAAACTGTTTTTT
TRBJ2-7	-	-	TRBV5-1	CASSFRTGPDEQYF	TGCGCCAGCAGCTTTAGAACCGGTCCGGACGAGCAGTACTTC
TRBJ2-2	TRBD1	-	TRBV29-1	CSVVGRGSTGELFF	TGCAGCGTTGTGGGCAGGGGGTCCACCGGGGAGCTGTTTTTT
TRBJ2-7	TRBD1	-	TRBV5-1	CASSGQGLSYEQYF	TGCGCCAGCAGTGGACAGGGCCTCTCCTACGAGCAGTACTTC
TRBJ2-1	TRBD1	-	TRBV30	CAWRQTGASNEQFF	TGTGCCTGGAGACAAACAGGGGCTAGCAATGAGCAGTTCTTC
TRBJ2-3	-	-	TRBV5-1	CASSQMGQPTDTQYF	TGCGCCAGCAGCCAAATGGGGCAGCCAACAGATACGCAGTATTTT
TRBJ2-5	-	-	TRBV5-4	CASSRGTRRETQYF	TGTGCCAGCAGCAGAGGGACCAGACGAGAGACCCAGTACTTC
TRBJ2-7	-	-	TRBV19	CASSPGTEQYF	TGTGCCAGTAGCCCGGGAACGGAGCAGTACTTC
TRBJ1-1	TRBD1	-	TRBV7-3	CASSLGRRGDEAFF	TGTGCCAGCAGCTTGGGTCGCAGGGGGGATGAAGCTTTCTTT
TRBJ1-2	TRBD1	-	TRBV7-9	CASSLILDGQGEIEYGYTF	TGTGCCAGCAGCTTAATCCTGGATGGACAGGGTGAAATTGAGTATGGCTACACCTTC
TRBJ1-6	-	-	TRBV6-5	CASRGQSSYNSPLHF	TGTGCCAGCAGAGGACAGAGCTCCTATAATTCACCCCTCCACTTT
TRBJ1-1	-	-	TRBV5-1	CASSFGNTEAFF	TGCGCCAGCAGCTTCGGAAACACTGAAGCTTTCTTT
TRBJ2-7	TRBD1	-	TRBV27	CASSPGQGFREQYF	TGTGCCAGCAGTCCGGGACAGGGTTTTCGCGAGCAGTACTTC
TRBJ2-3	-	-	TRBV7-9	CASSPRGGDTQYF	TGTGCCAGCAGCCCCCGCGGCGGTGATACGCAGTATTTT
TRBJ1-2	-	-	TRBV30	CAGNWWQEGGYTF	TGTGCCGGGAACTGGTGGCAGGAGGGTGGCTACACCTTC
TRBJ2-3	-	-	TRBV5-1	CASSLTLPGVPSPTDTQYF	TGCGCCAGCAGCCTTACCCTACCCGGGGTCCCATCTCCCACAGATACGCAGTATTTT
TRBJ1-1	-	-	TRBV19	CASSIIQNTEAFF	TGTGCCAGTAGTATAATCCAGAACACTGAAGCTTTCTTT
TRBJ1-1	-	once	TRBV9	CASSVAFGGSDTEAFF	TGTGCCAGCAGCGTAGCTTTTGGAGGGTCGGACACTGAAGCTTTCTTT
TRBJ1-1	-	-	TRBV10-1	CASSESLPDPNTEAFF	TGCGCCAGCAGTGAGAGTTTACCGGACCCTAACACTGAAGCTTTCTTT
TRBJ1-1	-	-	TRBV7-2	CASSFSRDGMNTEAFF	TGTGCCAGCAGCTTCAGCCGGGACGGAATGAACACTGAAGCTTTCTTT
TRBJ2-5	-	-	TRBV5-1	CASSLAVNTGTQYF	TGCGCCAGCAGCTTGGCTGTCAACACGGGGACCCAGTACTTC
TRBJ2-2	TRBD2	-	TRBV9	CASSVVAGRARTGELFF	TGTGCCAGCAGCGTAGTTGCGGGGAGGGCTAGGACCGGGGAGCTGTTTTTT
TRBJ1-2	-	-	TRBV6-6	CASSYSNGPFYGYTF	TGTGCCAGCAGTTACAGTAACGGCCCTTTCTATGGCTACACCTTC
TRBJ1-5	-	-	TRBV5-1	CASSLEGRPNQPQHF	TGCGCCAGCAGCTTGGAGGGCCGACCAAATCAGCCCCAGCATTTT
TRBJ2-7	-	-	TRBV5-1	CASSSDGYAYEHYF	TGCGCCAGCAGCTCCGACGGATACGCTTACGAGCATTACTTC
TRBJ2-3	TRBD2	-	TRBV5-1	CASSSAGGDTQYF	TGCGCCAGCAGCTCAGCGGGGGGCGATACGCAGTATTTT
TRBJ2-5	-	-	TRBV7-6	CASSLLSRQDPRETQYF	TGTGCCAGCAGCTTACTGTCCCGACAGGACCCGAGGGAGACCCAGTACTTC
TRBJ2-1	TRBD1	-	TRBV5-1	CATSPGTGGSLNEQFF	TGCGCCACCAGTCCCGGGACAGGGGGTTCGCTCAATGAGCAGTTCTTC
TRBJ1-5	-	-	TRBV5-1	CASSLDGVNQPQHF	TGCGCCAGCAGCTTGGATGGGGTCAATCAGCCCCAGCATTTT
TRBJ2-7	-	-	TRBV5-1	CASSLDYEQYF	TGCGCCAGCAGCTTGGATTACGAGCAGTACTTC
TRBJ2-4	-	-	TRBV7-9	CASSPGTLNIQYF	TGTGCCAGCAGCCCCGGGACTCTAAACATTCAGTACTTC
TRBJ2-3	-	-	TRBV5-1	CASTLQKVTDTQYF	TGCGCCAGCACCCTCCAAAAGGTCACAGATACGCAGTATTTT
TRBJ1-2	-	-	TRBV6-5	CASSYEGSHGYTF	TGTGCCAGCAGTTACGAAGGCAGCCATGGCTACACCTTC
TRBJ1-4	-	-	TRBV6-5	CASRPGSGRNEKLFF	TGTGCCAGCAGACCCGGGTCTGGAAGGAATGAAAAACTGTTTTTT
TRBJ1-2	TRBD1	-	TRBV19	CASRQGVGIYGYTF	TGTGCCAGCAGACAGGGGGTAGGGATCTATGGCTACACCTTC
TRBJ1-3	-	few	TRBV19	CASRSVNTIYF	TGTGCCAGTAGATCTGTAAACACCATATATTTT
TRBJ2-7	TRBD1	-	TRBV5-1	CASSLVDRDYEQYF	TGCGCCAGCAGCTTGGTGGACAGGGATTACGAGCAGTACTTC
TRBJ1-5	-	-	TRBV7-2	CASSKVTGLDQPQHF	TGTGCCAGCAGCAAGGTGACAGGCCTCGATCAGCCCCAGCATTTT
TRBJ2-3	-	-	TRBV5-1	CASSSAGGRTDTQYF	TGCGCCAGCAGCTCCGCCGGGGGAAGGACAGATACGCAGTATTTT
TRBJ2-7	-	once	TRBV7-8	CASSPQQVHSYEQYF	TGTGCCAGCAGCCCCCAACAGGTCCATTCCTACGAGCAGTACTTC